This TCR beta chain originates from a study of blood T cell repertoires in COVID-19. Overall study context: PBMCs, B-cell-depleted T cells, or T cells were the source of the cDNA or gDNA that made up the material.

Original methodology: From reference gene primer amplification, estimates of nucleated cell counts were derived. Produced via immunoSEQ multiplex PCR; TCRdb's table is partial and in-frame only. The V and J calls and clone size are taken from that table; D and trimming were inferred from the DNA. The sample has roughly 500,000 clones; approximately 83% are singletons. Sequenced input: peripheral blood. The receptor was derived from a human donor in a cohort sampled during active COVID-19.

This chain's CDR3 is CASSPGQLYEQYF. The CDR3 bases are TGTGCCAGCAGCCCCGGACAGCTCTACGAGCAGTACTTC. The rearrangement joins TRBV7-3 to TRBJ2-7, with D perhaps TRBD1 (6 bases). Germline-derived CDR1 and CDR2 are SGHTA and FQGTGA. CDR3 length: 13 amino acids. V was cut by 5 bases and J by 3 bases, with 11 bases left in between.